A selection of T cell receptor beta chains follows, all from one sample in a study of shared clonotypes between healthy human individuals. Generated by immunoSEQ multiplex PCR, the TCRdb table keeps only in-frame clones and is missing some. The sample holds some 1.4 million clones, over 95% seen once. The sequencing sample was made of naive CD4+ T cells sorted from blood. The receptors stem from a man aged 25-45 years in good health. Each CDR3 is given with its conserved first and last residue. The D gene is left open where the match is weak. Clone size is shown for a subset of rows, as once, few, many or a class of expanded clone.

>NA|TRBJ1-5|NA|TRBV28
CASSLLRINQPQHF
TGTGCCAGCAGTTTATTGCGGATAAATCAGCCCCAGCATTTT
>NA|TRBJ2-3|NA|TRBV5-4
CASSLQAGTDTQYF
TGTGCCAGCAGCCTCCAGGCGGGGACAGATACGCAGTATTTT
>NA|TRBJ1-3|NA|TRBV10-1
CASSPGTSGNTIYF
TGCGCCAGCAGTCCGGGGACCTCTGGAAACACCATATATTTT
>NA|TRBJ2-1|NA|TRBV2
CASSGTYSYNEQFF
TGTGCCAGCAGTGGAACATATTCCTACAATGAGCAGTTCTTC
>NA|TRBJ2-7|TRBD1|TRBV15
CATSQTGVGEQYF
TGTGCCACCAGCCAGACAGGGGTAGGCGAGCAGTACTTC
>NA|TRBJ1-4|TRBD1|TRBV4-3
CASSQAGTVGEKLFF
TGCGCCAGCAGCCAAGCCGGGACAGTAGGCGAAAAACTGTTTTTT
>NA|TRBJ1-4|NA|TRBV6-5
CASSSKGPVRNEKLFF
TGTGCCAGCAGTTCGAAAGGCCCGGTGCGGAATGAAAAACTGTTTTTT
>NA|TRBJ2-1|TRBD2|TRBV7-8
CASSLGGRAWYEQFF
TGTGCCAGCAGCTTAGGCGGGAGGGCCTGGTATGAGCAGTTCTTC
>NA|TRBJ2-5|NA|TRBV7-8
CASSSTGTKYQETQYF
TGTGCCAGCAGCTCAACCGGGACAAAGTACCAAGAGACCCAGTACTTC
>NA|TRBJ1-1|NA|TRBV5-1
CASSSRAQNTEAFF
TGCGCCAGCAGTTCAAGAGCACAGAACACTGAAGCTTTCTTT
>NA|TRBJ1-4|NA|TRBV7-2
CASSLVNEKLFF
TGTGCCAGCAGCTTAGTTAACGAAAAACTGTTTTTT
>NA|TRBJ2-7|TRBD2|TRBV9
CASSVGLAGDYEQYF
TGTGCCAGCAGCGTGGGACTAGCGGGAGACTACGAGCAGTACTTC
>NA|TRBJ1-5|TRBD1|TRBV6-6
CASSYLGGRGNQPQHF
TGTGCCAGCAGTTACTTAGGGGGCCGGGGTAATCAGCCCCAGCATTTT
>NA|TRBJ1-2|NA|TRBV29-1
CSVVEQGDYGYTF
TGCAGCGTTGTAGAACAGGGAGACTATGGCTACACCTTC
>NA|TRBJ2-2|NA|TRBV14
CASSHTPPGLAGELFF
TGTGCCAGCAGCCATACCCCTCCGGGGTTAGCCGGGGAGCTGTTTTTT
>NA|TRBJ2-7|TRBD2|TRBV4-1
CASSRIRAGGPYEQYF
TGCGCCAGCAGCCGGATAAGGGCGGGAGGACCCTACGAGCAGTACTTC
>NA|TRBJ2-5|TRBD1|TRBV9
CASSDRDRAPIQYF
TGTGCCAGCAGCGACCGGGACAGGGCCCCCATCCAGTACTTC
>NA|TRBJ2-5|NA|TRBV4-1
CASSQPTVLETQYF
TGCGCCAGCAGCCAACCAACGGTATTAGAGACCCAGTACTTC
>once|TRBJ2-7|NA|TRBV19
CASSPRRGSYEQYF
TGTGCCAGTTCGCCTCGACGTGGCTCCTACGAGCAGTACTTC
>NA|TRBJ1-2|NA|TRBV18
CASSPQTGDNYGYTF
TGTGCCAGCTCACCACAAACAGGAGATAACTATGGCTACACCTTC
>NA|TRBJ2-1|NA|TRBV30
CAWGLSSYNEQFF
TGTGCCTGGGGACTAAGCTCCTACAATGAGCAGTTCTTC
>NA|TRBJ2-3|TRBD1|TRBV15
CATSRDWDRPQDTQYF
TGTGCCACCAGCAGAGATTGGGACAGACCCCAGGATACGCAGTATTTT
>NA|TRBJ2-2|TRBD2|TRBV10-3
CAISGIPGLAGGADTGELFF
TGTGCCATCAGTGGGATTCCGGGACTAGCGGGAGGGGCGGACACCGGGGAGCTGTTTTTT
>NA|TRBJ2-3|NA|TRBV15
CATSRGQGTDTQYF
TGTGCCACCAGCAGAGGACAGGGCACAGATACGCAGTATTTT
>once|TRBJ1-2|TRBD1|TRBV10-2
CASSEVSTGQGASYGYTF
TGCGCCAGCAGTGAGGTCTCTACGGGACAGGGGGCGAGCTATGGCTACACCTTC
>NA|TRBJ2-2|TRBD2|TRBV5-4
CASSLGASGTGELFF
TGTGCCAGCAGCTTGGGGGCTAGCGGAACCGGGGAGCTGTTTTTT
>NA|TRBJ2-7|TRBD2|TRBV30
CAWSTIAGVGYEQYF
TGTGCCTGGAGCACCATAGCGGGAGTAGGCTACGAGCAGTACTTC
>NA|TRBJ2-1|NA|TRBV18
CASSRNLGDNEQFF
TGTGCCAGCTCACGGAACCTAGGAGACAATGAGCAGTTCTTC
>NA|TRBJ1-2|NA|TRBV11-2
CASSRTTGTLGGYTF
TGTGCCAGCAGCCGTACAACCGGGACCCTAGGAGGCTACACCTTC
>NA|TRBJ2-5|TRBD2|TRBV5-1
CASRGGPGETQYF
TGCGCCAGCAGGGGAGGGCCGGGGGAGACCCAGTACTTC
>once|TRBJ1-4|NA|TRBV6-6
CASSYPRPSTNEKLFF
TGTGCCAGCAGTTACCCTAGACCGTCAACTAATGAAAAACTGTTTTTT